This T cell receptor beta chain was documented in a study of siplizumab effects on memory and regulatory T cells. On this clone itself: Its antigen is still unknown.

The method was immunoSEQ multiplex PCR; TCRdb's version includes in-frame clones alone and lacks a portion of them. Altogether more than 95,000 clones are present, 90% to 95% being singletons, with the ten largest covering roughly 1.7%. Broader study findings: On average, less than 75% of mappable alloreactive CD4+ clones were Treg-derived under siplizumab, against about 30% in controls. Both greater diversity than memory cells and a major contribution to the alloresponse seemed to characterize naive T cells.

The clonotype originates from a human donor in good health. Material for sequencing was non-Treg CD4+ T cells sorted from blood.

CDR3 DNA sequence: TGTGCCAGCAGACTAGGGACTACAACCAAAGAGACCCAGTACTTC. Translation gives CASRLGTTTKETQYF. V and J are TRBV2 and TRBJ2-5; 7 bases are a match to TRBD2. V lost 6 bases, J lost 3 bases, and 10 bases stayed unmatched. CDR3 size: 15 residues. The germline CDR1 and CDR2 sequences are SNHLY and FYNNEI.